A selection of T cell receptor beta chains follows, all from one sample in a study of cytomegalovirus exposure and HLA in healthy donors. Clones were sequenced by immunoSEQ multiplex PCR, and TCRdb holds only the in-frame ones, with some missing. The sample has about 200,000 clones; around four fifths are singletons. The specimen sequenced was PBMCs. These TCRs come from a woman aged 40 to 55 in good health and CMV-seronegative. CDR3s leave out the opening cysteine and the closing phenylalanine or tryptophan. A D gene is named only where the DNA matches it firmly.

v_gene,d_gene,CDR3aa
TRBV30,TRBD2,AWRTSGRSEQY
TRBV28,.,ASSGLQPQH
TRBV15,TRBD2,ATSRDGGGGELF
TRBV21-1,.,ASSKNGRLAGYYEQY
TRBV28,.,ASRRSSYNEQF
TRBV7-6,TRBD1,ASSARQGTSGNTIY
TRBV10-2,.,ASSVQGRETQY
TRBV10-3,TRBD1,AISESGTGDQPQH
TRBV18,.,ASSPLESRPQGEKLF
TRBV4-1,.,ASSQTPRDILPGREY
TRBV18,TRBD2,ASSSGLAGGEETQY
TRBV4-1,TRBD1,ASSQDPLSTGNYGYT